This T cell receptor beta chain was sequenced for a study of shared clonotypes between healthy human individuals. Study-level background: Donor ages ranged 18 to 49 years: a couple of women, a few men. General study points: Depth of sequencing was expected to influence donor clonotype sharing.

Donors were healthy HIV-negative adults without recently reported acute infections or vaccinations. CD4+ cell separation produced CD45RA+ naive and CD45RA-negative memory subsets. TCRdb's table, derived via immunoSEQ multiplex PCR, lists solely in-frame clones and lacks some. The data hold a few million clones, with around 95% observed a single time. As to this clone: The antigen remains unidentified.

Sequences were obtained from naive CD4+ T cells sorted from blood. Noted subset: CD45RA+ positively selected. The sequence was obtained from a man aged 18 to 30 in good health.

Here the CDR3 reads CASSAWGAPEKLFF. For the CDR3, the DNA is TGTGCCAGCAGCGCGTGGGGGGCGCCTGAAAAACTGTTTTTT. The V call is TRBV28, the J call TRBJ1-4; the D gene is possibly TRBD1 (6 bases). The CDR3 contains 14 residues. The germline V and J ends were trimmed by 6 bases and 7 bases, with 15 bases remaining between them. Germline assignment: CDR1 MDHEN and CDR2 SYDVKM.